This TCR beta chain was retrieved from a study of T cells in tuberculosis. Study-level background: This South African cohort compared adolescents with or without latent tuberculosis against adults with active tuberculosis.

V was trimmed by 3 bases and J by 7 bases, leaving 12 bases between them. The CDR3 runs 13 residues. Germline values: CDR1 MGHDK, CDR2 SYGVNS. Latent tuberculosis screening used tuberculin skin test and IGRA at entry. Libraries were prepared by immunoSEQ multiplex PCR; TCRdb keeps only in-frame clonotypes and omits some of them. This table has 30,000 to 45,000 clones, approximately 93% appearing once. Study outcomes and limitations: A GMM-specific repertoire classifier reached around 85% accuracy, AUROC 0.7 to 0.9. Active tuberculosis alpha repertoires lay closer to GMM-specific TCRs than controls'.

Comments on this clone: Its antigen is not known.

This receptor was obtained from a donor between 10 and 35 years old with latent tuberculosis or without tuberculosis infection. What was sequenced was PBMCs. The chain couples TRBV25-1 to TRBJ1-1, with a weak D call TRBD1 (6 bases). CDR3 region: CASSERGAGEAFF. In nucleotides, the CDR3 is TGTGCCAGCAGTGAGCGGGGGGCCGGTGAAGCTTTCTTT. Complete variable domain (other parts from reference TRBV25-1 and TRBJ1-1): EADIYQTPRYLVIGTGKKITLECSQTMGHDKMYWYQQDPGMELHLIHYSYGVNSTEKGDLSSESTVSRIRTEHFPLTLESARPSHTSQYLCASSERGAGEAFFGQGTRLTVV.